The 4 T cell receptor beta chains reported below all come from one sample, sequenced in a study of blood T cells in healthy people across ages. PCR was performed a second time for roughly 7 to 12 cycles using a sample-barcoded 5' primer and a J-beta primer mix. TCRdb re-called the 5' RACE reads with MiXCR, one entry per CDR3 protein. The data hold over 950,000 distinct CDR3 sequences, with more than 30% observed a single time. Source material: blood. Every receptor here comes from a man aged 18 to 30 in good health.

Concerning this clonotype itself: This sequence may be a read error, since a much larger clone differs from it by one base. The rearrangement uses TRBV10-3 and TRBJ1-2; 7 bases line up with TRBD1. V lost 2 bases and J lost 4; bases outside the gene matches: 4. The germline V gene has CDR1 ENHRY and CDR2 SYGVKD. This CDR3 spans 14 amino acids. In DNA form, the CDR3 reads TGTGCCATCAGTGAGGCGAACAGGGGCTATGGCTACACCTTC. Protein sequence: CAISEANRGYGYTF.

This clonotype was detected once. The chain is built from TRBV7-8 and TRBJ2-1; 9 bases agree with TRBD1. The germline V gene has CDR1 SGHVS and CDR2 FQNEAQ. V was pared by 3 bases and J by 5 bases, with 2 bases of the junction left unmatched. The CDR3 has 14 amino acids. The CDR3 is CASSFDRGDNEQFF. CDR3 bases: TGTGCCAGCAGCTTTGACAGGGGGGACAATGAGCAGTTCTTC.

V gene TRBV27 combines with J gene TRBJ2-5; D ambiguous. V lost 4 bases, J lost 11 bases, and 14 bases lay in between. CDR1 is MNHEY, CDR2 SMNVEV, per germline (reference sequence). This CDR3 is 12 amino acids long. The CDR3 DNA reads TGTGCCAGCAGTTCCAGGCACAATGAGCAGTACTTC. Protein: CASSSRHNEQYF.

The V gene is TRBV27, the J gene TRBJ2-3; 15 positions match TRBD2. Germline CDR1 reads MNHEY; CDR2 reads SMNVEV (reference sequence). This CDR3 has 18 residues. The junction had 4 bases not matched to a gene; V was cut back by 0 bases and J by 3 bases. The CDR3 coding sequence is TGTGCCAGCAGTTTATCGGGACTAGCGGGGGGACAAACAGATACGCAGTATTTT. Translation: CASSLSGLAGGQTDTQYF.